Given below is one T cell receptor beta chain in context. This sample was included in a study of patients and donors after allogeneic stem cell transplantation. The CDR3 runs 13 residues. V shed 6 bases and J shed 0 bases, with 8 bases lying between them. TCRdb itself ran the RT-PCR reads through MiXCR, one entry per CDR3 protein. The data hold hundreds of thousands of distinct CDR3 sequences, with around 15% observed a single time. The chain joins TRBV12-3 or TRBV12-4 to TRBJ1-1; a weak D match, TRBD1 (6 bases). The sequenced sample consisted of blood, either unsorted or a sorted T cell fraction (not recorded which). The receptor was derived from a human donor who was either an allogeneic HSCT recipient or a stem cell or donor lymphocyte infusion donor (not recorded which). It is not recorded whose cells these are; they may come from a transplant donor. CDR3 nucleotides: TGTGCCAGCAGACGGACAGTGAACACTGAAGCTTTCTTT. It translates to CASRRTVNTEAFF.